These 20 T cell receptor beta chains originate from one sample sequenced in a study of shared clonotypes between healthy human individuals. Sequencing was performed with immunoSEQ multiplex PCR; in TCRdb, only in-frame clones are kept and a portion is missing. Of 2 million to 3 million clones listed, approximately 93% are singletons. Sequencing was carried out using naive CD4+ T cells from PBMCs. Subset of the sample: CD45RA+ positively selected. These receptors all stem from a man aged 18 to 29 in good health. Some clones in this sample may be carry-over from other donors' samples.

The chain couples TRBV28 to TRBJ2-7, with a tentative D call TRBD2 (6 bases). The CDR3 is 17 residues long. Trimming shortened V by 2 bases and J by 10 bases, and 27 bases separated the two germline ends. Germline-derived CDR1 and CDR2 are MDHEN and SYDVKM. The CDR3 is CASSLNGDSLTRVGQYF. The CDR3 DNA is TGTGCCAGCAGTTTAAACGGGGACTCTCTTACGAGGGTGGGACAGTACTTC.

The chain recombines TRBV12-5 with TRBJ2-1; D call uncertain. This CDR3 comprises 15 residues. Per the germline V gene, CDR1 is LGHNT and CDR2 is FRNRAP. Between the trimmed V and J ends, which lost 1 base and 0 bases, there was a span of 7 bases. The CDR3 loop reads CASGLGRSSYNEQFF. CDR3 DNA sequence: TGTGCTAGTGGTTTGGGCAGGAGCTCCTACAATGAGCAGTTCTTC.

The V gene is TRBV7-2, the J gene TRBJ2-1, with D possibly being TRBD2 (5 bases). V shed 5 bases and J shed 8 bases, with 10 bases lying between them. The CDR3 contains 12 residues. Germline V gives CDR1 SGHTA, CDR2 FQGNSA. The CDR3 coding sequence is TGTGCCAGCAGCCCGACTATGGATGAGCAGTTCTTC. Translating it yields CASSPTMDEQFF.

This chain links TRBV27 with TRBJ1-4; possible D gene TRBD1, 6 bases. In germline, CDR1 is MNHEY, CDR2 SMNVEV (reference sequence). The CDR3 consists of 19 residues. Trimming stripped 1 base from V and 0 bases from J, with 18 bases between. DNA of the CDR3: TGTGCCAGCAGTTTATACCCCCCGGGACACCTTGCAACTAATGAAAAACTGTTTTTT. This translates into CASSLYPPGHLATNEKLFF. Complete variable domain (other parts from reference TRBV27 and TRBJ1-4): EAQVTQNPRYLITVTGKKLTVTCSQNMNHEYMSWYRQDPGLGLRQIYYSMNVEVTDKGDVPEGYKVSRKEKRNFPLILESPSPNQTSLYFCASSLYPPGHLATNEKLFFGSGTQLSVL.

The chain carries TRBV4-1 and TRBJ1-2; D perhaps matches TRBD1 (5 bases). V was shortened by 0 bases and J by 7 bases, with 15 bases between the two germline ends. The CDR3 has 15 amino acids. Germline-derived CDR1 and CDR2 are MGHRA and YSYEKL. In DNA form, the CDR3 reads TGCGCCAGCAGCCAAGATCGTGGTCGGAGGGGTGGCTACACCTTC. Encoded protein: CASSQDRGRRGGYTF.

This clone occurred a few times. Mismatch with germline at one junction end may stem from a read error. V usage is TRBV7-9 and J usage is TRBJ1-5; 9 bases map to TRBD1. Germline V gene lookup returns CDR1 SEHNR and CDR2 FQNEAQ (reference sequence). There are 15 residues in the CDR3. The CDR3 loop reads CASTLWTGVNQPQHF. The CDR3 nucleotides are TGTGCCAGCACCTTATGGACAGGGGTCAATCAGCCCCAGCATTTT.

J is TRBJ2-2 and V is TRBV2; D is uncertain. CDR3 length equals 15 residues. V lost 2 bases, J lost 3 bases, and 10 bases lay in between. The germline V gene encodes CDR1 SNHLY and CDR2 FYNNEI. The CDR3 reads CASSELTLHTGELFF. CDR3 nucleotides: TGTGCCAGCAGTGAACTGACTTTGCACACCGGGGAGCTGTTTTTT.

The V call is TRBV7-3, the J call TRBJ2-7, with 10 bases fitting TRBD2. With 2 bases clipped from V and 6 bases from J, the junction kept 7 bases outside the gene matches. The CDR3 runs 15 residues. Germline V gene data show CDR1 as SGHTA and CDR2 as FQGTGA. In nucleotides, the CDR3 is TGTGCCAGCAGCTTACTAGCGGGAGACTTATCCGAGCAGTACTTC. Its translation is CASSLLAGDLSEQYF.

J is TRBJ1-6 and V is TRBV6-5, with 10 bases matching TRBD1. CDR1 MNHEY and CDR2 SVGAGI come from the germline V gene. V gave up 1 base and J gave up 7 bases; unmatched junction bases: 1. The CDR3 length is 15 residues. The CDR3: CASSYWDRGNSPLHF. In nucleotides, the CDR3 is TGTGCCAGCAGTTACTGGGACAGGGGCAATTCACCCCTCCACTTT.

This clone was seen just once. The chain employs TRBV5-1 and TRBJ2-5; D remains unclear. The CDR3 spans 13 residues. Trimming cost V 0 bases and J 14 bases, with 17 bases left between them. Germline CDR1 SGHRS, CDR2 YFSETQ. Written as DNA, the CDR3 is TGCGCCAGCAGCTTGGCCGGATTGGACCCCTATTACTTC. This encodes CASSLAGLDPYYF.

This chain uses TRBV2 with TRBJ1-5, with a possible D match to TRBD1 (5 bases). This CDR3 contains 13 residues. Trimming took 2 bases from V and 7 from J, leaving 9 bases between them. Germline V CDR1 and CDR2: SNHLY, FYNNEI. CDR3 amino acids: CASSESRDQPQHF. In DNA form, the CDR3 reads TGTGCCAGCAGTGAAAGCAGGGACCAGCCCCAGCATTTT.

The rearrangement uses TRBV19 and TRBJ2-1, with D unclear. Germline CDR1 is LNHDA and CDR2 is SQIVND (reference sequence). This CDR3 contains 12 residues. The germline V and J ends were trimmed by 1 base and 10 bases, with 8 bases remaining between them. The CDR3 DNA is TGTGCCAGTAGTATAGTAACCGGGGAGCAGTTCTTC. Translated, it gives CASSIVTGEQFF.

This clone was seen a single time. The CDR3 protein is CASSLEMAQPQHF. Here the CDR3 DNA reads TGTGCCAGCAGCTTAGAAATGGCCCAGCCCCAGCATTTT. The chain carries TRBV7-9 and TRBJ1-5; D gene unclear. V shed 1 base and J shed 7 bases, with 8 bases lying between them. The CDR3 totals 13 residues. Per the germline V gene, CDR1 is SEHNR and CDR2 is FQNEAQ (reference sequence).

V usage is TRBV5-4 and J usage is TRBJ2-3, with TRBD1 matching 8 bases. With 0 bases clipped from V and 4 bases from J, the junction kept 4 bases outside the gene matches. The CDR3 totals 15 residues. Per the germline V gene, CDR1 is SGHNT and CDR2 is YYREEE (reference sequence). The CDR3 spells CASSLAAGGADTQYF. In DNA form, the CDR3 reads TGTGCCAGCAGCTTGGCGGCAGGGGGCGCAGATACGCAGTATTTT.

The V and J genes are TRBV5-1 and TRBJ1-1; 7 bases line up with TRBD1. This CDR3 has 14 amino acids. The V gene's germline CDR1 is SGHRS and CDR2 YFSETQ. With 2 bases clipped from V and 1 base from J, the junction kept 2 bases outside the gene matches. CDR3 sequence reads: CASSFRQGNTEAFF. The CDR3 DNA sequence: TGCGCCAGCAGCTTCCGACAGGGGAACACTGAAGCTTTCTTT.

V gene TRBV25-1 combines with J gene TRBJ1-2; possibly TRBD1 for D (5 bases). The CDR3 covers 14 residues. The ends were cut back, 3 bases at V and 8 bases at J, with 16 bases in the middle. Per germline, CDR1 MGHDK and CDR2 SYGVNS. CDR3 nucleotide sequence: TGTGCCAGCAGTGATGTCGGGGGTGTCGGCGGCTACACCTTC. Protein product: CASSDVGGVGGYTF.

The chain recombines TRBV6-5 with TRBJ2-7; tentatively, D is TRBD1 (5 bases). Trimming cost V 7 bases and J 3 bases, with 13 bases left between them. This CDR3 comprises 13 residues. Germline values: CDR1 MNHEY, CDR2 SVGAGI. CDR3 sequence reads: CASKGAGFYEQYF. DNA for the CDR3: TGTGCCAGCAAAGGAGCAGGGTTCTACGAGCAGTACTTC.

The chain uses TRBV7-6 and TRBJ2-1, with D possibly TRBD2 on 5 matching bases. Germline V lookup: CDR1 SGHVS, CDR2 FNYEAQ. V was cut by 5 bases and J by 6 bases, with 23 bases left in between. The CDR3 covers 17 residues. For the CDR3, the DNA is TGTGCCAGCAGCCAACATCCGGAGGTGACGGGTAGCAATGAGCAGTTCTTC. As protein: CASSQHPEVTGSNEQFF.

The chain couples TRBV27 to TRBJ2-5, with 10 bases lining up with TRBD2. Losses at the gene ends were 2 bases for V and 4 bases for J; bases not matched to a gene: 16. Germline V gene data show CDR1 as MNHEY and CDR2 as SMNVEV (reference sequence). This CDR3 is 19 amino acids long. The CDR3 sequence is CASSLRGGLAGVGRETQYF. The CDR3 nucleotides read TGTGCCAGCAGTTTAAGGGGGGGGCTAGCGGGAGTGGGAAGAGAGACCCAGTACTTC.

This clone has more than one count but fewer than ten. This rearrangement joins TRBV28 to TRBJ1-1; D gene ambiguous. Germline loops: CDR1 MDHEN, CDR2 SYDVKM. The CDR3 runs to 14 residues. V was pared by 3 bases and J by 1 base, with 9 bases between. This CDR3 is CASSLVPRNTEAFF. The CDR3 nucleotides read TGTGCCAGCAGTTTGGTACCCAGGAACACTGAAGCTTTCTTT.